The 4 T cell receptor beta chains listed next were all sequenced from one sample in a study of OX40 agonist ivuxolimab in advanced cancers. Clones were read by immunoSEQ multiplex PCR, and TCRdb kept only the in-frame ones, dropping some. The table lists about 63,000 clones, roughly nine tenths of them singletons. Source: CD4+ or CD8+ T cells sorted from blood, taken in a trial of the OX40 agonist ivuxolimab. The receptors stem from an adult with an advanced solid tumor such as melanoma, head and neck, liver or kidney cancer.

The V and J genes are TRBV14 and TRBJ1-2, with D unclear. Germline CDR1 SGHDN, CDR2 FVKESK. The CDR3 has 13 residues. Trimming shortened V by 0 bases and J by 4 bases, and 6 bases separated the two germline ends. CDR3 sequence (DNA): TGTGCCAGCAGCCAAGACACCCTCTATGGCTACACCTTC. It codes for CASSQDTLYGYTF.

The V and J genes are TRBV10-1 and TRBJ2-7, with D uncertain. V was clipped by 7 bases and J by 3 bases, with 22 bases between them. The germline gives CDR1 WNHNN, CDR2 SYGVQD (reference sequence). The CDR3 covers 16 residues. The CDR3 loop is CASTPSLNTSYYEQYV. CDR3 sequence (DNA): TGCGCCAGCACCCCCTCTTTGAATACTTCATACTACGAGCAGTACGTC.

This clone was observed a handful of times. This chain uses TRBV28 with TRBJ2-1, with D uncertain. The CDR3 extends over 15 amino acids. Germline values: CDR1 MDHEN, CDR2 SYDVKM. Trimming took off 6 bases at V and 0 bases at J, with 12 bases between the two ends. The CDR3 coding sequence is TGTGCCAGCAGACCAAATTTGGGCTCCTACAATGAGCAGTTCTTC. Translation: CASRPNLGSYNEQFF.

This clone has a single count. This chain uses TRBV4-1 with TRBJ1-2, with D tentatively TRBD1 (5 bases). Germline V lookup: CDR1 MGHRA, CDR2 YSYEKL. This CDR3 region has 15 residues. The V end was cut by 0 bases, the J end by 6 bases, with 14 bases between. The DNA for the CDR3 is TGCGCCAGCAGCCAAGATTTAAGGTTAGGGGATGGCTACACCTTC. Its protein product is CASSQDLRLGDGYTF.